Following are 27 T cell receptor beta chains from one sample sequenced in a study of cytomegalovirus exposure and HLA in healthy donors. 13 Jbeta primers and 60 Vbeta primers were used for the PCR. The method was immunoSEQ multiplex PCR; TCRdb's version includes in-frame clones alone and lacks a portion of them. The sample contains 150,000 to 200,000 clones, about 85% of which appear only once. Sequencing used PBMCs. Every receptor here comes from a man aged 18 to 30 in good health and CMV-seropositive.

The chain recombines TRBV10-3 with TRBJ1-1, with D uncertain. V was trimmed by 0 bases and J by 8 bases, leaving 13 bases between them. CDR3 length: 14 amino acids. From germline, CDR1 is ENHRY and CDR2 SYGVKD. For the CDR3, the DNA is TGTGCCATCAGTGAGTCGACTAGGGAGAAAGAAGCTTTCTTT. Amino acids: CAISESTREKEAFF.

J is TRBJ1-2 and V is TRBV6-5; 11 bases map to TRBD1. The CDR3 runs to 15 residues. V lost 5 bases, J lost 1 base, and 3 bases stayed unmatched. Germline-derived CDR1 and CDR2 are MNHEY and SVGAGI. The CDR3 loop is CASSPGTGGNYGYTF. In nucleotides, the CDR3 is TGTGCCAGCAGTCCCGGGACAGGGGGTAACTATGGCTACACCTTC.

This CDR3 is CASSPLTGETQYF. The CDR3 DNA is TGCGCCAGCAGCCCCCTCACGGGAGAGACCCAGTACTTC. The rearrangement joins TRBV4-3 to TRBJ2-5; no reliable D call. The germline V gene encodes CDR1 LGHNA and CDR2 YSLEER. The CDR3 covers 13 residues. Between the trimmed V and J ends, which lost 4 bases and 4 bases, there was a span of 10 bases.

The chain's CDR3 is CASSLAQSSTYGYTF. CDR3 bases: TGTGCCAGCAGCTTAGCACAATCCAGTACCTATGGCTACACCTTC. This rearrangement joins TRBV11-3 to TRBJ1-2; D gene unclear. Germline lookup yields CDR1 SGHNT and CDR2 YENEEA. This CDR3 has 15 residues. V lost 1 base and J 4 bases, leaving 13 bases between the germline ends. The full variable domain, rest sourced from reference TRBV11-3 and TRBJ1-2, is EAGVVQSPRYKIIEKKQPVAFWCNPISGHNTLYWYLQNLGQGPELLIRYENEEAVDDSQLPKDRFSAERLKGVDSTLKIQPAELGDSAVYLCASSLAQSSTYGYTFGSGTRLTVV.

The chain carries TRBV5-4 and TRBJ1-1, with TRBD1 identical over 8 bases. V was clipped by 1 base and J by 1 base; unmatched bases: 3. Germline assignment: CDR1 SGHNT and CDR2 YYREEE (reference sequence). This CDR3 has 15 amino acids. The CDR3 region is CASSLSDRGNTEAFF. CDR3 DNA sequence: TGTGCCAGCAGCTTGTCAGACAGGGGGAACACTGAAGCTTTCTTT.

The table lists this clone with a few counts. The chain combines TRBV5-6 with TRBJ1-6; 9 bases are shared with TRBD1. Trimming cost V 1 base and J 9 bases; bases outside gene matches: 2. The germline V gene has CDR1 SGHDT and CDR2 YYEEEE. The CDR3 extends over 14 amino acids. CDR3 sequence (DNA): TGTGCCAGCAGCTTGTTGACAGGGGGTTCACCCCTCCACTTT. This translates into CASSLLTGGSPLHF.

The CDR3 DNA sequence: TGTGCCTGGAGTGTCAACTCTGGAAACACCATATATTTT. It is translated as CAWSVNSGNTIYF. The rearrangement joins TRBV30 to TRBJ1-3; D gene unclear. Germline loops: CDR1 GTSNPN, CDR2 SVGIG (reference sequence). This CDR3 is 13 amino acids long. The V gene lost 0 bases and the J gene lost 0 bases, with 3 bases spanning the gap.

This clone came up a few times. The J gene is TRBJ1-3, the V gene TRBV6-5; tentative D call: TRBD1 (6 bases). In germline, CDR1 is MNHEY, CDR2 SVGAGI. The CDR3 is 14 residues long. V lost 5 bases, J lost 2 bases, and 10 bases lay in between. CDR3 region: CASSPGTPGNTIYF. CDR3 nucleotides: TGTGCCAGCAGTCCCGGGACACCTGGAAACACCATATATTTT.

The V call is TRBV5-1, the J call TRBJ2-2; D is perhaps TRBD2 (6 bases). Germline loops: CDR1 SGHRS, CDR2 YFSETQ. The CDR3 sequence is 15 residues long. V shed 7 bases and J shed 3 bases, with 16 bases lying between them. The CDR3 here is CASRLFQRDTGELFF. For the CDR3, the DNA is TGCGCCAGCCGTTTATTTCAGCGGGACACCGGGGAGCTGTTTTTT. Drawing the rest from reference TRBV5-1 and TRBJ2-2, the complete variable domain is KAGVTQTPRYLIKTRGQQVTLSCSPISGHRSVSWYQQTPGQGLQFLFEYFSETQRNKGNFPGRFSGRQFSNSRSEMNVSTLELGDSALYLCASRLFQRDTGELFFGEGSRLTVL.

As DNA, the CDR3 is TGTGCCAGCAGTTACTCTGGCGGGGGCTTATTCCAAACCCAGTACTTC. Protein: CASSYSGGGLFQTQYF. This chain connects TRBV6-6 to TRBJ2-5; D might be TRBD2 (7 bases). The CDR3 contains 16 residues. Germline lookup yields CDR1 MNHNY and CDR2 SVGAGI (reference sequence). V was pared by 0 bases and J by 8 bases, with 19 bases between.

The V and J genes are TRBV30 and TRBJ1-4; D remains ambiguous. The CDR3 is 15 residues long. V lost 1 base, J lost 0 bases, and 9 bases lay in between. CDR1 and CDR2 (germline): GTSNPN, SVGIG (reference sequence). The CDR3 region has the DNA TGTGCCTGGAGTGACCAGAAACCAACTAATGAAAAACTGTTTTTT. This codes for CAWSDQKPTNEKLFF.

This chain links TRBV5-1 with TRBJ2-5, with 15 bases identical to TRBD2. Germline values: CDR1 SGHRS, CDR2 YFSETQ. Trimming cost V 4 bases and J 2 bases; bases outside gene matches: 3. This CDR3 spans 16 amino acids. The CDR3 region is CASSQGLAGGQETQYF. CDR3 coding DNA: TGCGCCAGCAGCCAAGGACTAGCGGGGGGGCAAGAGACCCAGTACTTC.

Comments on this clone: The same CDR3 can be traced to other DNA sequences in this sample. This CDR3 is CASSLGGEAFF. The CDR3 nucleotides are TGTGCCAGCAGCTTAGGCGGGGAAGCTTTCTTT. V and J are TRBV11-3 and TRBJ1-1; D is uncertain. The CDR3 has 11 amino acids. V was shortened by 1 base and J by 8 bases, with 5 bases between the two germline ends. The germline V gene encodes CDR1 SGHNT and CDR2 YENEEA.

As regards this clone: At one boundary the junction diverges from the germline segment, which might be a read error. V gene TRBV30 combines with J gene TRBJ1-1; D ambiguous. The CDR3 runs 11 residues. Germline V CDR1 and CDR2: GTSNPN, SVGIG (reference sequence). The CDR3 nucleotides are TGTGCCTGGATGGAGAACACTAAAGCTTTCTTT. Amino acids: CAWMENTKAFF.

V gene TRBV5-4 combines with J gene TRBJ2-1, with 9 bases lining up with TRBD2. Germline V gene data show CDR1 as SGHNT and CDR2 as YYREEE (reference sequence). The CDR3 is 15 residues long. Trimming took 4 bases from V and 8 from J; bases not matched to a gene: 10. The CDR3 reads CASSHTGTSSYEQFF. The CDR3, as DNA: TGTGCCAGCAGCCACACCGGGACTAGCAGCTATGAGCAGTTCTTC. The whole variable domain, filled in from reference TRBV5-4 and TRBJ2-1, reads ETGVTQSPTHLIKTRGQQVTLRCSSQSGHNTVSWYQQALGQGPQFIFQYYREEENGRGNFPPRFSGLQFPNYSSELNVNALELDDSALYLCASSHTGTSSYEQFFGPGTRLTVL.

The chain recombines TRBV5-1 with TRBJ2-7; 10 nucleotides line up with TRBD2. Unmatched junction bases numbered 11, after V lost 7 bases and J lost 4 bases. Germline values: CDR1 SGHRS, CDR2 YFSETQ. The CDR3 is 15 residues long. In nucleotides, the CDR3 is TGCGCCAGCTCCCCCGGAGCGGGGGGGCCGTACGAGCAGTACTTC. It encodes CASSPGAGGPYEQYF.

V and J are TRBV9 and TRBJ2-3, with a tentative D call TRBD2 (6 bases). This CDR3 spans 16 amino acids. Per the germline V gene, CDR1 is SGDLS and CDR2 is YYNGEE. The V end lost 3 bases, the J end lost 1 base, and 15 bases lay between the germline ends. CDR3 region: CASSGFGGDRTDTQYF. CDR3 in DNA: TGTGCCAGCAGCGGATTTGGCGGGGACCGCACAGATACGCAGTATTTT.

This chain joins TRBV30 and TRBJ2-7, with 14 bases aligning to TRBD2. This CDR3 is built from 15 residues. The V gene's germline CDR1 is GTSNPN and CDR2 SVGIG (reference sequence). V lost 7 bases and J lost 6; bases outside the gene matches: 11. For the CDR3, the DNA is TGTGCCTTATCGAGACTAGCGGGGGGGCCGGCCGAGCAGTACTTC. Residues: CALSRLAGGPAEQYF.

The chain is built from TRBV6-1 and TRBJ2-1, with 7 bases aligning to TRBD2. The CDR3 has 15 residues. Germline CDR1 reads MNHNS; CDR2 reads SASEGT. The V gene end was trimmed by 2 bases and the J gene end by 9 bases; junction bases not matched to a gene: 10. As DNA, the CDR3 is TGTGCCAGCAGTGAACCGGCAGGTTCGGGGGGTGAGCAGTTCTTC. This translates into CASSEPAGSGGEQFF.

This clone occurred once. The chain links TRBV11-3 to TRBJ2-5, with D possibly TRBD2 on 5 matching bases. CDR3 length: 14 residues. V dropped 1 base and J dropped 9 bases, with 15 bases sitting between them. CDR1 is SGHNT and CDR2 is YENEEA in the germline V gene. The CDR3 reads CASSLAAEFGAQYF. The CDR3 DNA reads TGTGCCAGCAGCTTAGCCGCCGAATTCGGGGCCCAGTACTTC.

V usage is TRBV4-2 and J usage is TRBJ2-1; 9 nucleotides align to TRBD1. The CDR3 contains 17 residues. Unmatched junction bases numbered 7, after V lost 0 bases and J lost 4 bases. Germline-derived CDR1 and CDR2 are LGHNA and YNFKEQ. CDR3 sequence (DNA): TGTGCCAGCAGCCAAGATGGTATGGGACAGGGTTACAATGAGCAGTTCTTC. Its translation: CASSQDGMGQGYNEQFF.

V is TRBV2 and J is TRBJ2-5; 10 bases agree with TRBD1. The J call may be faulty, since TRBJ2-7 better matches the DNA end. The V gene's germline CDR1 is SNHLY and CDR2 FYNNEI. The CDR3 has 14 residues. The CDR3 reads CASSPGQGYYEQYF. DNA for the CDR3: TGTGCCAGCAGCCCGGGACAGGGGTACTACGAGCAGTACTTC.

The chain carries TRBV4-1 and TRBJ1-6, with 7 bases fitting TRBD1. The CDR3 runs to 14 residues. The V gene's germline CDR1 is MGHRA and CDR2 YSYEKL. V trimming: 3 bases; J trimming: 11 bases; junction bases outside the gene matches: 7. CDR3 DNA sequence: TGCGCCAGCAGCCACCGACAGGGTCTTGCACCCCTCCACTTT. This sequence encodes CASSHRQGLAPLHF.

The chain employs TRBV4-1 and TRBJ1-2; TRBD1 is a possible D gene (6 bases). Germline V lookup: CDR1 MGHRA, CDR2 YSYEKL. The CDR3 is 17 residues long. V gave up 4 bases and J gave up 3 bases, with 21 bases separating them. The CDR3 loop is CASSPAFGGGVDYGYTF. The CDR3 DNA is TGCGCCAGCAGCCCGGCGTTTGGGGGGGGCGTAGACTATGGCTACACCTTC.

The chain carries TRBV4-2 and TRBJ1-1; TRBD1 aligns across 7 bases. Germline CDR1 LGHNA, CDR2 YNFKEQ. The CDR3 runs to 15 residues. Trimming took 0 bases from V and 6 from J; bases not matched to a gene: 7. CDR3 nucleotide sequence: TGTGCCAGCAGCCAAGAGGTAGACAGGGCTCCTGAAGCTTTCTTT. This encodes CASSQEVDRAPEAFF.

This chain joins TRBV5-6 and TRBJ2-1; 9 nucleotides agree with TRBD1. V lost 4 bases and J lost 7; bases outside the gene matches: 9. This CDR3 comprises 15 residues. CDR1 and CDR2 (germline): SGHDT, YYEEEE. CDR3 sequence: CASSDGTGSWNEQFF. The CDR3 DNA reads TGTGCCAGCAGCGACGGGACAGGGTCTTGGAATGAGCAGTTCTTC.

The chain uses TRBV4-1 and TRBJ2-3; tentatively, D is TRBD2 (5 bases). Germline loops: CDR1 MGHRA, CDR2 YSYEKL. This CDR3 is 14 amino acids long. Trimming removed 7 bases at V and 4 bases at J, with 15 bases between. The CDR3 bases are TGCGCCAGCAAGAGGACTGAACTGTCAGATACGCAGTATTTT. It yields the protein CASKRTELSDTQYF.